This entry concerns a single T cell receptor beta chain. The junction departs from the called germline gene at one end, perhaps through a read error. Germline values: CDR1 SGHTA, CDR2 FQGNSA. The CDR3 is 13 residues long. The entry originates in a study of blood T cell repertoires in COVID-19. Under the authors' procedure: Reference gene primers were amplified, and this amplification served to estimate nucleated cell counts. Generated by immunoSEQ multiplex PCR, the TCRdb table keeps only in-frame clones and is missing some. Clone size and the V and J calls come from that table; the DNA yielded D and trimming. The sample contains some 400,000 clones, roughly nine tenths of which appear only once. Individuals drawn from 20 to 30 US areas were about 18 to 90 years old.

This sequence was found in a man between 25 and 39 years old who had recovered from COVID-19. This rearrangement joins TRBV7-2 to TRBJ1-2, with 7 bases identical to TRBD1. The specimen sequenced was PBMCs or T cells enriched from blood (not recorded which). The CDR3 is CASSLTGTGWGSF. CDR3 DNA sequence: TGTGCCAGCAGCTTGACAGGGACGGGCTGGGGCTCCTTC.